Listed here are 11 T cell receptor beta chains from one sample, sequenced in a study of pediatric ulcerative colitis. Repertoires were generated with immunoSEQ multiplex PCR, while TCRdb's copy carries only in-frame clones and drops some. This sample yields 45,000 to 75,000 clones, of which 80% to 90% are seen a single time; about 1.5% belongs to the top ten. Input material: blood. Receptors originate from a boy aged 5-17 years who was a control in a study of pediatric ulcerative colitis.

Only a few counts were recorded for this clone. This sequence joins TRBV4-2 and TRBJ1-2; D call uncertain. V lost 1 base, J lost 2 bases, and 11 bases lay in between. Per the germline V gene, CDR1 is LGHNA and CDR2 is YNFKEQ. This CDR3 spans 15 amino acids. DNA for the CDR3: TGTGCCAGCAGCCAAGGGTCCGTCAGGAACTATGGCTACACCTTC. It specifies CASSQGSVRNYGYTF.

The genes are TRBV19 and TRBJ1-1; TRBD1 matches at 9 bases. The CDR3 covers 14 residues. CDR1 is LNHDA and CDR2 is SQIVND in the germline V gene (reference sequence). V shed 10 bases, J shed 4 bases, and the junction held 10 bases outside the gene matches. CDR3 in amino acids: CATNRDRDGTEAFF. The CDR3 nucleotides read TGTGCCACAAACCGGGACAGGGACGGCACTGAAGCTTTCTTT.

The J gene is TRBJ1-4, the V gene TRBV14; TRBD1 agrees at 8 bases. J lost 14 bases, V lost 1 base, and 12 bases had no gene match. Germline V CDR1 and CDR2: SGHDN, FVKESK. The CDR3 spans 15 residues. CDR3 amino acids: CASSQGTGLDLWLFF. CDR3 bases: TGTGCCAGCAGCCAAGGGACAGGGTTGGACCTTTGGCTGTTTTTT.

This clone has more than one count but fewer than ten. The chain employs TRBV6-1 and TRBJ1-4; the match to TRBD1 covers 9 bases. V dropped 4 bases and J dropped 12; count of bases not matched to a gene: 12. The length of the CDR3 is 15 residues. Germline V gives CDR1 MNHNS, CDR2 SASEGT. Here the CDR3 DNA reads TGTGCCAGCAGTGCGGGCTTAATCGGGGACAGGGAACTGTTTTTT. This codes for CASSAGLIGDRELFF.

The J gene is TRBJ1-4, the V gene TRBV6-5, with D perhaps matching TRBD1 (6 bases). Trimming removed 6 bases from V and 7 bases from J, with 18 bases in between. The CDR3 is made up of 15 amino acids. Germline V gene lookup returns CDR1 MNHEY and CDR2 SVGAGI. The CDR3 DNA follows: TGTGCCAGCAGCAAGTATCGGGGGCTGAGTGAAAAACTGTTTTTT. Translating it yields CASSKYRGLSEKLFF.

J is TRBJ1-4 and V is TRBV29-1; D unclear. Trimming removed 8 bases at V and 7 bases at J, with 14 bases between. This CDR3 is built from 12 residues. The germline V gene encodes CDR1 SQVTM and CDR2 ANQGSEA. The DNA of the CDR3 is TGCAGCTTGTCGAGGGCAGGTGAAAAACTGTTTTTT. The encoded protein is CSLSRAGEKLFF.

In its sample, this clone was seen a few times. The CDR3 DNA sequence: TGTGCCAGCAGTCACAAGGGGAGGCCTGAAGCTTTCTTT. Protein product: CASSHKGRPEAFF. V and J are TRBV27 and TRBJ1-1, with a tentative D call TRBD1 (5 bases). This CDR3 comprises 13 residues. Germline V gene sequence: CDR1 MNHEY, CDR2 SMNVEV (reference sequence). V was clipped by 5 bases and J by 6 bases, with 13 bases between them.

The chain employs TRBV19 and TRBJ1-2, with D hard to call. Germline loops: CDR1 LNHDA, CDR2 SQIVND (reference sequence). V lost 9 bases and J lost 4, with 21 bases in between. This CDR3 region has 15 residues. CDR3 DNA: TGTGCCAGCGAGGGTCCCACCCGGACGGGCTATGGCTACACCTTC. This translates into CASEGPTRTGYGYTF.

V and J are TRBV14 and TRBJ1-4, with D possibly being TRBD1 (5 bases). Germline CDR1 reads SGHDN; CDR2 reads FVKESK. V dropped 0 bases and J dropped 0 bases, with 17 bases sitting between them. CDR3 size: 19 residues. The CDR3 spells CASSQDIRDRWATNEKLFF. The CDR3 bases are TGTGCCAGCAGCCAAGATATAAGGGACCGTTGGGCAACTAATGAAAAACTGTTTTTT. Combining the CDR3 with reference TRBV14 and TRBJ1-4 gives the whole variable domain EAGVTQFPSHSVIEKGQTVTLRCDPISGHDNLYWYRRVMGKEIKFLLHFVKESKQDESGMPNNRFLAERTGGTYSTLKVQPAELEDSGVYFCASSQDIRDRWATNEKLFFGSGTQLSVL.

V is TRBV28 and J is TRBJ1-2; 9 bases agree with TRBD1. Germline loops: CDR1 MDHEN, CDR2 SYDVKM. This CDR3 comprises 15 residues. Trimming cost V 7 bases and J 8 bases; bases outside gene matches: 14. CDR3 protein: CASNSGTGRFYGYTF. As DNA, the CDR3 is TGTGCCAGCAACTCGGGGACAGGGAGGTTCTACGGCTACACCTTC.

This chain uses TRBV4-3 with TRBJ2-7, with no clear D. V was trimmed by 0 bases and J by 0 bases, leaving 6 bases between them. This CDR3 spans 14 amino acids. CDR1 is LGHNA and CDR2 is YSLEER in the germline V gene. The CDR3 region is CASSQDFGSYEQYF. Written as DNA, the CDR3 is TGCGCCAGCAGCCAAGATTTCGGCTCCTACGAGCAGTACTTC.